Listed below are T cell receptor beta chains from one sample, sequenced in a study of Ad26.COV2.S vaccination and SARS-CoV-2 variants. The method was immunoSEQ multiplex PCR; TCRdb's version includes in-frame clones alone and lacks a portion of them. The table lists 350,000 to 400,000 clones, around nine tenths of them singletons. Sequencing was performed on peripheral blood, taken in a trial of Ad26.COV2.S vaccine versus placebo. These receptors all stem from a person between 18 and 65 years old who received the Ad26.COV2.S COVID-19 vaccine or a placebo. CDR3s include the opening cysteine and the closing phenylalanine or tryptophan. D genes are given only for firm matches. The size entry is marked missing in some rows and otherwise reads once, few, many or a size class.

J gene: TRBJ2-7; clone size: .; V gene: TRBV7-3; D gene: .; CDR3 protein: CASSLGVSGEQYF; CDR3 DNA: TGTGCCAGCAGCTTAGGGGTCTCCGGCGAGCAGTACTTC
J gene: TRBJ1-5; clone size: once; V gene: TRBV4-1; D gene: TRBD1; CDR3 protein: CASSQGEGARQPQHF; CDR3 DNA: TGCGCCAGCAGCCAAGGCGAGGGGGCCAGGCAGCCCCAGCATTTT
J gene: TRBJ2-7; clone size: .; V gene: TRBV5-5; D gene: .; CDR3 protein: CASSLGPHHEQYF; CDR3 DNA: TGTGCCAGCAGCTTGGGACCGCACCACGAGCAGTACTTC
J gene: TRBJ2-7; clone size: .; V gene: TRBV19; D gene: TRBD2; CDR3 protein: CASSPSGRTLEQYF; CDR3 DNA: TGTGCCAGTAGTCCTAGCGGGAGGACTCTCGAGCAGTACTTC
J gene: TRBJ1-1; clone size: .; V gene: TRBV3-1/TRBV3-2; D gene: .; CDR3 protein: CASSQEAVNTEAFF; CDR3 DNA: TGTGCCAGCAGCCAAGAGGCAGTGAACACTGAAGCTTTCTTT
J gene: TRBJ2-7; clone size: .; V gene: TRBV25-1; D gene: .; CDR3 protein: CASSENSYEQYF; CDR3 DNA: TGTGCCAGCAGTGAAAACAGCTACGAGCAGTACTTC
J gene: TRBJ2-7; clone size: .; V gene: TRBV4-1; D gene: .; CDR3 protein: CASSQSQGSNEQYF; CDR3 DNA: TGCGCCAGCAGCCAAAGCCAGGGGTCCAACGAGCAGTACTTC
J gene: TRBJ2-1; clone size: once; V gene: TRBV2; D gene: .; CDR3 protein: CASTELLGSYNEQFF; CDR3 DNA: TGTGCCAGCACTGAGCTCCTAGGGTCCTACAATGAGCAGTTCTTC
J gene: TRBJ2-2; clone size: .; V gene: TRBV3-1/TRBV3-2; D gene: .; CDR3 protein: CASSLLTGELFF; CDR3 DNA: TGTGCCAGCAGCCTCTTGACCGGGGAGCTGTTTTTT
J gene: TRBJ1-4; clone size: .; V gene: TRBV4-1; D gene: .; CDR3 protein: CASSQELETRKLFF; CDR3 DNA: TGCGCCAGCAGCCAAGAGTTAGAGACCAGAAAACTGTTTTTT
J gene: TRBJ2-3; clone size: .; V gene: TRBV6-5; D gene: .; CDR3 protein: CASRIARDTDTQYF; CDR3 DNA: TGTGCCAGCAGAATAGCGCGAGACACAGATACGCAGTATTTT
J gene: TRBJ2-2; clone size: .; V gene: TRBV10-3; D gene: .; CDR3 protein: CAISVAGTGNTGELFF; CDR3 DNA: TGTGCCATCAGTGTTGCGGGGACGGGGAACACCGGGGAGCTGTTTTTT
J gene: TRBJ1-3; clone size: .; V gene: TRBV30; D gene: .; CDR3 protein: CAWTASGNTIYF; CDR3 DNA: TGTGCCTGGACAGCCTCAGGAAACACCATATATTTT
J gene: TRBJ1-1; clone size: .; V gene: TRBV28; D gene: .; CDR3 protein: CASRTANTEAFF; CDR3 DNA: TGTGCCAGCAGAACAGCGAACACTGAAGCTTTCTTT
J gene: TRBJ1-3; clone size: once; V gene: TRBV5-1; D gene: .; CDR3 protein: CASSSTGPSGNTIYF; CDR3 DNA: TGCGCCAGCAGCTCAACAGGGCCCTCTGGAAACACCATATATTTT
J gene: TRBJ1-6; clone size: .; V gene: TRBV3-1/TRBV3-2; D gene: .; CDR3 protein: CASRMGQFYNSPLHF; CDR3 DNA: TGTGCCAGCAGAATGGGCCAGTTTTATAATTCACCCCTCCACTTT
J gene: TRBJ2-3; clone size: .; V gene: TRBV6-1; D gene: .; CDR3 protein: CASSEKMAEGTDTQYF; CDR3 DNA: TGTGCCAGCAGTGAAAAAATGGCTGAGGGCACAGATACGCAGTATTTT
J gene: TRBJ1-5; clone size: .; V gene: TRBV7-8; D gene: .; CDR3 protein: CASSPGMSNNQPQHF; CDR3 DNA: TGTGCCAGCAGCCCTGGGATGAGTAACAATCAGCCCCAGCATTTT
J gene: TRBJ2-5; clone size: .; V gene: TRBV5-1; D gene: .; CDR3 protein: CASSLESPGETQYF; CDR3 DNA: TGCGCCAGCAGCTTGGAATCTCCAGGAGAGACCCAGTACTTC
J gene: TRBJ2-7; clone size: .; V gene: TRBV4-1; D gene: .; CDR3 protein: CASSLRRDSIEQYF; CDR3 DNA: TGCGCCAGCAGCCTAAGGCGGGACTCTATAGAGCAGTACTTC